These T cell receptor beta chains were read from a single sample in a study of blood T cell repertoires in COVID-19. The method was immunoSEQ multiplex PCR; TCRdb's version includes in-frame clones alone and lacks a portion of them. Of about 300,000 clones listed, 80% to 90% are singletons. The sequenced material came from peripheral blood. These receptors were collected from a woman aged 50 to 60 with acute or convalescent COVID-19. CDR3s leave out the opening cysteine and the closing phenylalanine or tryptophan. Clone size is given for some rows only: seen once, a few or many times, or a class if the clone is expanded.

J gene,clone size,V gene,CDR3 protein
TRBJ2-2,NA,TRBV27,ASSLFWGGPTGELF
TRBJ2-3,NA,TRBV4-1,ASSQVMTSDTDTQY
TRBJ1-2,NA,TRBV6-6,ASSRPGTANYGYT
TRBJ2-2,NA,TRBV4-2,ASSQPSGAGIGELF
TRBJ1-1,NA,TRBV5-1,ASSWGQGEGEAF
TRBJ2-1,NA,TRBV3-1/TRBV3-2,ASSQVGAQF
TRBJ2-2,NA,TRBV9,ASSGSGGRAGELF
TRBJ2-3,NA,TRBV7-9,ASSSTGLPTDTQY
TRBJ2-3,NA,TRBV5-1,ASSLGMGLQGGADTQY
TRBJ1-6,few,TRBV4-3,ASSQEDGGLLSYNSPLH
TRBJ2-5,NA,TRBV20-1,SARQGGTQY
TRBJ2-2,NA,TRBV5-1,ASSLRSTGSGELF
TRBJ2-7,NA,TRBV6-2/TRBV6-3,ASSYSIQRESYEQY
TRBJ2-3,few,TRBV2,ASSPDRQTDTQY
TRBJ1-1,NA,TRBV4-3,ASSLTGTGTEAF
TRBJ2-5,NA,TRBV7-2,ASSLRRVVETQY
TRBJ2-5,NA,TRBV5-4,ASSFPGLAGGKETQY
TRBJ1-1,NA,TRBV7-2,ASSADYGAF
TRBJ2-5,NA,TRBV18,ASSPDRETQY
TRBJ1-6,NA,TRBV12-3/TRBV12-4,ASRTGGYSPLH
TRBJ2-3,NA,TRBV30,ASEESTDTQY
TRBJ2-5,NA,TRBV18,ASSPTSGKETQY
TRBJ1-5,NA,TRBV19,ASSGQGQGQPQH